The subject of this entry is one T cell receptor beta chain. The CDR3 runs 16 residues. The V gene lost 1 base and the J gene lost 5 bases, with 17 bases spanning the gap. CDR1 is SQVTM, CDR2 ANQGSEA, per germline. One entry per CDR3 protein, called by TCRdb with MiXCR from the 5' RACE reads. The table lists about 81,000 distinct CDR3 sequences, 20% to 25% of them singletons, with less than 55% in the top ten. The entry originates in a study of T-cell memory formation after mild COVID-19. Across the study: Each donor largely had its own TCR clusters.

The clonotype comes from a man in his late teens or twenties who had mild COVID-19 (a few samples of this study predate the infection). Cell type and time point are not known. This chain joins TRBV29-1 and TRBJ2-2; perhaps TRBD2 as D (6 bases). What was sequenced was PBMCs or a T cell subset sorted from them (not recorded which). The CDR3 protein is CSVEAGRGSWTGELFF. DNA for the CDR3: TGCAGCGTTGAAGCAGGACGGGGGTCTTGGACCGGGGAGCTGTTTTTT.